This T cell receptor (beta chain) emerged from a study of T cell responses to AZD1222 COVID-19 vaccine. The CDR3 is made up of 16 amino acids. Per germline, CDR1 SGHNT and CDR2 YYREEE (reference sequence). Points on this clone: A read error may produce the germline difference seen at one junction end.

Method: immunoSEQ multiplex PCR; TCRdb's copy keeps in-frame clones and lacks some. The table lists around 100,000 clones, roughly 90% of them singletons. The sequence was obtained from an adult in good health. The gene calls are TRBV5-4 and TRBJ2-7; TRBD1 aligns across 9 bases. Specimen: peripheral blood, collected on day 0 of AZD1222 vaccination. CDR3 coding DNA: TGTGCCAGCAGATTGGACAGGGGCGGATCCTCCTACGAGCAGTACTTC. Protein sequence: CASRLDRGGSSYEQYF. The full variable domain, its missing parts supplied by reference TRBV5-4 and TRBJ2-7, is ETGVTQSPTHLIKTRGQQVTLRCSSQSGHNTVSWYQQALGQGPQFIFQYYREEENGRGNFPPRFSGLQFPNYSSELNVNALELDDSALYLCASRLDRGGSSYEQYFGPGTRLTVT.